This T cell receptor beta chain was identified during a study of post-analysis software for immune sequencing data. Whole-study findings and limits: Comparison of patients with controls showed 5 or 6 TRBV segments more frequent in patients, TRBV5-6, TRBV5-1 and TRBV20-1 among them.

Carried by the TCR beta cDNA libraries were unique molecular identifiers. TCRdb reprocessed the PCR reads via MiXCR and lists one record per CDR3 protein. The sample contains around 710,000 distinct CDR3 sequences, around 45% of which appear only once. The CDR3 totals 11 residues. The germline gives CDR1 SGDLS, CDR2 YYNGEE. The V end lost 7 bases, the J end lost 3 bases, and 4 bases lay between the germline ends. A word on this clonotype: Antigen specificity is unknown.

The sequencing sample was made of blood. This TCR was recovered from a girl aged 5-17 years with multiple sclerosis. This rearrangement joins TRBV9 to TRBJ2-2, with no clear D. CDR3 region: CASGDTGELFF. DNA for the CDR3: TGTGCCAGCGGTGACACCGGGGAGCTGTTTTTT.